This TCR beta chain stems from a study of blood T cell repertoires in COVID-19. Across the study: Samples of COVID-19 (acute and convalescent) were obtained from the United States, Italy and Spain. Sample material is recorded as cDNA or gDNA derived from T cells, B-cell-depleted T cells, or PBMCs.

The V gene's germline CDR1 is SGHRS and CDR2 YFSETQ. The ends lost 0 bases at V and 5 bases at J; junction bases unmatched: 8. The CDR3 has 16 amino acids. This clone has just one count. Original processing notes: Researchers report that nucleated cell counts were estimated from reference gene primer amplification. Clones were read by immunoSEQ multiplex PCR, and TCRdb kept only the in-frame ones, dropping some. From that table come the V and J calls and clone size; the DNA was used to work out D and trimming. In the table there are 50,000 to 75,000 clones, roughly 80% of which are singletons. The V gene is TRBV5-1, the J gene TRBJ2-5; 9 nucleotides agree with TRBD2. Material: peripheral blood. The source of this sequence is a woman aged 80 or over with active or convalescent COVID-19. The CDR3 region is CASSLVWASGDETQYF. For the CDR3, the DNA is TGCGCCAGCAGCTTGGTATGGGCTAGCGGGGACGAGACCCAGTACTTC.